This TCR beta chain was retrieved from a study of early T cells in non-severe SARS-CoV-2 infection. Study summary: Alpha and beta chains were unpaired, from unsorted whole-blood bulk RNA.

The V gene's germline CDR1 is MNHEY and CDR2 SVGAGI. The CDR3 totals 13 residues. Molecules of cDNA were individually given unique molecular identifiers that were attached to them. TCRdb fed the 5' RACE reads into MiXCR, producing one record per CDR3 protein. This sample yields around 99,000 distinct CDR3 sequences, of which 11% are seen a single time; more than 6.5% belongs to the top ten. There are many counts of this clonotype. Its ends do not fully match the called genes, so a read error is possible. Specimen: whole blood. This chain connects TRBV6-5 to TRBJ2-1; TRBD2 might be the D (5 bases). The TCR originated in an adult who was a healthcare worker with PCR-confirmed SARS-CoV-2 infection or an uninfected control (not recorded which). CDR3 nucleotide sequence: TGTGCCAGCAGTCGAAGTACCGGGAACATCCATACGTTC. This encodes CASSRSTGNIHTF.